The sequence of this TCR beta chain was determined in a study of blood T cells in healthy people across ages. Then a second PCR, running roughly 7 to 11 cycles, was carried out with a sample-barcoded 5' primer and a J-beta primer mix. Carrying 12 random nucleotides, a template-switch adaptor labeled each individual cDNA molecule. Using its own MiXCR run on the 5' RACE reads, TCRdb lists one record per CDR3 protein. The sample lists some 900,000 distinct CDR3 sequences; around 28% were seen once. PBMCs numbering at least 6.5 million were isolated per sample. The CDR3 consists of 15 residues. V was clipped by 2 bases and J by 4 bases, with 14 bases between them.

This sequence was found in a woman older than 75 in good health. The specimen sequenced was blood. V usage is TRBV12-3 or TRBV12-4 and J usage is TRBJ2-5; D is possibly TRBD1 or TRBD2 (6 bases each). The CDR3 protein is CASSLPRGGGETQYF. In nucleotides, the CDR3 is TGTGCCAGCAGTTTACCCAGGGGAGGAGGAGAGACCCAGTACTTC.